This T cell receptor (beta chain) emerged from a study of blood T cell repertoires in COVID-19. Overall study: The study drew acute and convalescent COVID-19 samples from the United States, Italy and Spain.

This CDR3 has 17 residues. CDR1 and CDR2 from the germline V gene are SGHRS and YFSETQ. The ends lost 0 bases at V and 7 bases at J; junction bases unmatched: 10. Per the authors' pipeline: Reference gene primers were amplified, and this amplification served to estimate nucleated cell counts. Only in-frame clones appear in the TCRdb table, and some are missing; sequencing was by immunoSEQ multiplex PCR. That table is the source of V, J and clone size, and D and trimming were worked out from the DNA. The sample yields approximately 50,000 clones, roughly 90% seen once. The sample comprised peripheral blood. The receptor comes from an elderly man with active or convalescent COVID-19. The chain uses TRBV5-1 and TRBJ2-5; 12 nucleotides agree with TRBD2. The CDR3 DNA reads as TGCGCCAGCAGCTTGGCGAAGTCTAGCGGGGGGGCCGGGACCCAGTACTTC. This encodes CASSLAKSSGGAGTQYF.